Each of the 8 T cell receptor beta chains below was sequenced from the same sample in a study of blood T cell repertoires in COVID-19. TCRdb's copy holds only in-frame clones and misses some; the assay was immunoSEQ multiplex PCR. The sample consists of just over 150,000 clones, roughly 90% of them appearing once. Sequencing used PBMCs or T cells enriched from blood (not recorded which). All receptors derive from a woman aged 50 to 65 who had recovered from COVID-19.

The gene calls are TRBV29-1 and TRBJ1-1, with a tentative D call TRBD1 (6 bases). Germline V lookup: CDR1 SQVTM, CDR2 ANQGSEA. The CDR3 length is 15 residues. V was trimmed by 5 bases and J by 3 bases, leaving 19 bases between them. DNA for the CDR3: TGCAGCGTTTCGCCCATCAGGGGAAGGGACACTGAAGCTTTCTTT. Translation gives CSVSPIRGRDTEAFF. Complete variable domain (other parts from reference TRBV29-1 and TRBJ1-1): SAVISQKPSRDICQRGTSLTIQCQVDSQVTMMFWYRQQPGQSLTLIATANQGSEATYESGFVIDKFPISRPNLTFSTLTVSNMSPEDSSIYLCSVSPIRGRDTEAFFGQGTRLTVV.

The rearrangement uses TRBV7-3 and TRBJ2-2, with 8 positions matching TRBD1. Germline V gives CDR1 SGHTA, CDR2 FQGTGA. Trimming cost V 5 bases and J 0 bases; bases outside gene matches: 8. This CDR3 comprises 17 residues. As DNA, the CDR3 is TGTGCCAGCAGCCGCGGACAGGGAGGCACGAACACCGGGGAGCTGTTTTTT. Translated: CASSRGQGGTNTGELFF.

The chain links TRBV10-2 to TRBJ1-1; possibly TRBD1 for D (5 bases). The CDR3 has 16 residues. Germline values: CDR1 WSHSY, CDR2 SAAADI. V lost 0 bases and J 0 bases, leaving 11 bases between the germline ends. The DNA for the CDR3 is TGCGCCAGCAGTGAGTCGGGGCGGTATTTGAACACTGAAGCTTTCTTT. This gives the protein CASSESGRYLNTEAFF.

This chain joins TRBV6-5 and TRBJ2-7, with D uncertain. The CDR3 has 16 amino acids. CDR1 and CDR2 (germline): MNHEY, SVGAGI. V was shortened by 3 bases and J by 0 bases, with 15 bases between the two germline ends. CDR3 residues: CASSYGQTVSSYEQYF. The CDR3 DNA is TGTGCCAGCAGTTATGGGCAGACGGTTAGCTCCTACGAGCAGTACTTC.

The DNA of the CDR3 is TGTGCCAGCAGCTTGCCCTTGGGGGGAACAGCAGATACGCAGTATTTT. It codes for CASSLPLGGTADTQYF. J is TRBJ2-3 and V is TRBV5-4, with a tentative D call TRBD2 (6 bases). The CDR3 covers 16 residues. Germline CDR1 SGHNT, CDR2 YYREEE (reference sequence). V lost 1 base and J 4 bases, leaving 16 bases between the germline ends.

V gene TRBV7-2 combines with J gene TRBJ2-3; TRBD2 matches 8 bases. Germline V gene data show CDR1 as SGHTA and CDR2 as FQGNSA. The ends lost 5 bases at V and 1 base at J; junction bases unmatched: 8. CDR3 length: 16 residues. The CDR3 spells CASSKTTAGGTDTQYF. The CDR3 coding sequence is TGTGCCAGCAGCAAGACTACAGCGGGGGGCACAGATACGCAGTATTTT.

The chain couples TRBV27 to TRBJ2-5; 8 bases align to TRBD2. The germline V gene encodes CDR1 MNHEY and CDR2 SMNVEV (reference sequence). V was clipped by 4 bases and J by 10 bases; unmatched bases: 14. The CDR3 extends over 15 amino acids. CDR3 in amino acids: CASSYGPGLASVQYF. CDR3 bases: TGTGCCAGCAGTTATGGGCCTGGACTAGCTTCAGTCCAGTACTTC.

The rearrangement links TRBV5-4 to TRBJ1-1; 8 bases fit TRBD1. Germline V gene lookup returns CDR1 SGHNT and CDR2 YYREEE (reference sequence). CDR3 length equals 13 residues. The J segment lost 0 bases and the V segment lost 9 bases, leaving 4 bases of the junction unmatched. This chain's CDR3 is CAISGGMNTEAFF. CDR3 bases: TGTGCCATTTCAGGGGGCATGAACACTGAAGCTTTCTTT.